The 12 T cell receptor beta chains presented below share a single source sample, sequenced in a study of beta chain features in type 1 diabetes. Expressed TCRB transcripts were sequenced, since all the RNA that had been isolated was reverse transcribed. Repertoires were generated with immunoSEQ multiplex PCR, while TCRdb's copy carries only in-frame clones and drops some. Among 680,000 or so clones listed, around an eighth were seen once. The antigens these receptors bind are not known. General observations from the study: Within each of all four CD4+ subsets, Type 1 diabetes patients had TCRB CDR3s that were moderately but significantly shorter.

Material for sequencing was naive CD4+ T cells from blood. These receptor sequences come from a man aged 18-30 years with type 1 diabetes.

The CDR3 region has the DNA TGTGCCAGCAGGGCAGGCGCCGGGAGCAATCAGCCCCAGCATTTT. Translated, it gives CASRAGAGSNQPQHF. This rearrangement joins TRBV2 to TRBJ1-5; unclear D gene. V lost 6 bases and J 1 base, leaving 13 bases between the germline ends. CDR1 and CDR2 (germline): SNHLY, FYNNEI. This CDR3 has 15 amino acids. Together with reference TRBV2 and TRBJ1-5, the CDR3 gives the full variable domain: EPEVTQTPSHQVTQMGQEVILRCVPISNHLYFYWYRQILGQKVEFLVSFYNNEISEKSEIFDDQFSVERPDGSNFTLKIRSTKLEDSAMYFCASRAGAGSNQPQHFGDGTRLSIL.

The chain employs TRBV2 and TRBJ2-3; a weak D match, TRBD2 (5 bases). The V and J ends lost 8 bases and 1 base respectively, with 10 bases between them. The CDR3 spans 13 residues. The germline V gene encodes CDR1 SNHLY and CDR2 FYNNEI. As DNA, the CDR3 is TGTGCCAGCCACCCCGGGGGCACAGATACGCAGTATTTT. Its protein product is CASHPGGTDTQYF.

The chain is built from TRBV7-8 and TRBJ1-2; a weak D match, TRBD1 (6 bases). The V gene lost 1 base and the J gene lost 5 bases, with 8 bases spanning the gap. CDR3 length equals 13 residues. From germline, CDR1 is SGHVS and CDR2 FQNEAQ. The CDR3 region is CASSLVRGYGYTF. Written as DNA, the CDR3 is TGTGCCAGCAGCTTAGTAAGGGGGTATGGCTACACCTTC.

The genes are TRBV27 and TRBJ2-3; the D is unclear. With 10 bases removed from V and 5 bases from J, the gap between germline ends came to 13 bases. Germline V gene sequence: CDR1 MNHEY, CDR2 SMNVEV (reference sequence). This CDR3 spans 12 amino acids. CDR3 sequence reads: CATASPGDTQYF. As DNA, the CDR3 is TGTGCCACGGCAAGTCCTGGAGATACGCAGTATTTT.

In its sample, this clone was seen a few times. This rearrangement joins TRBV30 to TRBJ1-2; possibly TRBD1 for D (5 bases). The CDR3 covers 14 residues. Trimming removed 0 bases at V and 6 bases at J, with 14 bases between. Germline assignment: CDR1 GTSNPN and CDR2 SVGIG (reference sequence). CDR3 DNA sequence: TGTGCCTGGAGTGTACAGGCCCCGGGAGATGGCTACACCTTC. It encodes CAWSVQAPGDGYTF.

This clone has only a few counts. This chain uses TRBV29-1 with TRBJ1-2; TRBD1 matches 8 bases. Germline V gene lookup returns CDR1 SQVTM and CDR2 ANQGSEA. The V gene end was trimmed by 4 bases and the J gene end by 1 base; junction bases not matched to a gene: 8. CDR3 size: 15 residues. The CDR3 coding sequence is TGCAGCGTTGGAGGACAGGGCGAAAATAACTATGGCTACACCTTC. This codes for CSVGGQGENNYGYTF. Complete variable domain (other parts from reference TRBV29-1 and TRBJ1-2): SAVISQKPSRDICQRGTSLTIQCQVDSQVTMMFWYRQQPGQSLTLIATANQGSEATYESGFVIDKFPISRPNLTFSTLTVSNMSPEDSSIYLCSVGGQGENNYGYTFGSGTRLTVV.

As regards this clone: This same CDR3 is encoded by further DNA sequences in the sample. The chain links TRBV10-1 to TRBJ2-5; the D gene could be TRBD1 or TRBD2 (5 bases each). Germline values: CDR1 WNHNN, CDR2 SYGVQD (reference sequence). The CDR3 has 12 residues. V dropped 3 bases and J dropped 4 bases, with 6 bases sitting between them. DNA for the CDR3: TGCGCCAGCAGTGATGGGGGAGAGACCCAGTACTTC. Translating it yields CASSDGGETQYF.

The genes are TRBV18 and TRBJ1-2; D is ambiguous. The CDR3 is made up of 14 amino acids. The V and J ends lost 2 bases and 2 bases respectively, with 9 bases between them. Germline V gene lookup returns CDR1 KGHSH and CDR2 LQKENI. In DNA, the CDR3 is TGTGCCAGCTCACCAGGGTCGGCGAACTATGGCTACACCTTC. Its translation: CASSPGSANYGYTF. The variable domain in full, completed from reference TRBV18 and TRBJ1-2, reads NAGVMQNPRHLVRRRGQEARLRCSPMKGHSHVYWYRQLPEEGLKFMVYLQKENIIDESGMPKERFSAEFPKEGPSILRIQQVVRGDSAAYFCASSPGSANYGYTFGSGTRLTVV.

This chain connects TRBV7-9 to TRBJ1-1; TRBD1 might be the D (6 bases). The CDR3 consists of 11 residues. Trimming shortened V by 4 bases and J by 11 bases, and 11 bases separated the two germline ends. Per the germline V gene, CDR1 is SEHNR and CDR2 is FQNEAQ (reference sequence). The CDR3 loop is CASSSGETAFF. CDR3 nucleotides: TGTGCCAGCAGCTCAGGGGAGACCGCTTTCTTT.

This clone was detected a few times. The chain recombines TRBV19 with TRBJ2-6; 10 bases fit TRBD1. J was trimmed by 2 bases and V by 9 bases; bases with no gene match: 4. CDR1 LNHDA and CDR2 SQIVND come from the germline V gene (reference sequence). The CDR3 runs to 15 residues. This CDR3 reads CASRDRGAGANVLTF. In nucleotides, the CDR3 is TGTGCCAGCCGGGACAGGGGCGCTGGGGCCAACGTCCTGACTTTC.

This chain joins TRBV6-5 and TRBJ1-1; no reliable D call. The CDR3 runs 15 residues. The germline gives CDR1 MNHEY, CDR2 SVGAGI. The ends were cut back, 7 bases at V and 6 bases at J, with 21 bases in the middle. This CDR3 reads CASIPGPPLGPEAFF. CDR3 bases: TGTGCCAGCATCCCTGGTCCCCCCCTCGGTCCTGAAGCTTTCTTT.

This chain uses TRBV25-1 with TRBJ1-1; D is perhaps TRBD1 (5 bases). Trimming took 1 base from V and 0 from J, leaving 15 bases between them. The germline V gene has CDR1 MGHDK and CDR2 SYGVNS. The CDR3 runs to 17 residues. As DNA, the CDR3 is TGTGCCAGCAGTGAATGGTACGGGACCGACCTGAACACTGAAGCTTTCTTT. It translates to CASSEWYGTDLNTEAFF. Complete variable domain (other parts from reference TRBV25-1 and TRBJ1-1): EADIYQTPRYLVIGTGKKITLECSQTMGHDKMYWYQQDPGMELHLIHYSYGVNSTEKGDLSSESTVSRIRTEHFPLTLESARPSHTSQYLCASSEWYGTDLNTEAFFGQGTRLTVV.